This T cell receptor beta chain was found in a study of shared clonotypes between healthy human individuals. Study-wide context: For every donor, three CD4 naive, three CD4 memory, two CD8 naive and one CD8 memory plates were used. Study conclusions and caveats: Clonotype sharing across several donors was observed for 4% to 5.5% of naive CD4 clonotypes. Non-shared clonotypes showed lower generation probabilities than clonotypes common to all four donors. Sampling covered nothing but blood. Tissue TCR repertoires likely differ from those found in blood.

Only CD45RO-negative cells positively selected for CCR7 counted as naive CD8 cells, so terminally differentiated effector memory CD45RA+ cells were excluded. CDR1 and CDR2 (germline): SNHLY, FYNNEI. Trimming removed 8 bases at V and 1 base at J, with 14 bases between. This CDR3 spans 14 amino acids. A word on this clone: Its antigen is currently unknown.

Profiled with immunoSEQ multiplex PCR; TCRdb holds only in-frame clones, not every one. The table lists about 580,000 clones, roughly 98% of them singletons. Sequenced sample: naive CD8+ T cells sorted from blood. This clonotype was sampled from a man aged 25 to 45 in good health. The chain couples TRBV2 to TRBJ2-5, with D possibly called TRBD1 or TRBD2 (7 bases each). CDR3 in amino acids: CASQRDSLQETQYF. The CDR3, as DNA: TGTGCCAGCCAGCGGGACAGTCTCCAAGAGACCCAGTACTTC.